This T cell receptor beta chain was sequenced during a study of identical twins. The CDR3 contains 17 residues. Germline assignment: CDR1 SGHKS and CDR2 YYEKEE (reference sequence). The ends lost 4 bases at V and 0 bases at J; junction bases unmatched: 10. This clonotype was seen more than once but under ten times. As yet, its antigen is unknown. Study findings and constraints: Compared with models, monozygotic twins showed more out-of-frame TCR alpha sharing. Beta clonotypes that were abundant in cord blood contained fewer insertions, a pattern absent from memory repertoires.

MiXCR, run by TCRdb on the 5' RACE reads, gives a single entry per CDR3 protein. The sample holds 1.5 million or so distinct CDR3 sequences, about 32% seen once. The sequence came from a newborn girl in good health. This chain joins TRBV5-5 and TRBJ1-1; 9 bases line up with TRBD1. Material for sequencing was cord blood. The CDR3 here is CASSPPGTGIMNTEAFF. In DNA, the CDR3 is TGTGCCAGCAGCCCCCCCGGGACAGGGATCATGAACACTGAAGCTTTCTTT. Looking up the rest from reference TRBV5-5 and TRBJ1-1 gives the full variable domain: DAGVTQSPTHLIKTRGQQVTLRCSPISGHKSVSWYQQVLGQGPQFIFQYYEKEERGRGNFPDRFSARQFPNYSSELNVNALLLGDSALYLCASSPPGTGIMNTEAFFGQGTRLTVV.